A selection of T cell receptor beta chains follows, all from one sample in a study of response to subunit inactivated influenza vaccine. A single record per CDR3 protein comes from TCRdb applying MiXCR to the RT-PCR reads. The repertoire consists of 500,000 or so distinct CDR3 sequences, with approximately 15% occurring once and the leading ten covering less than 4%. Sequencing used CD4+ T cells sorted from PBMCs, obtained 23 months after vaccination. The receptor source for this set is a man aged 50 to 69 who received an inactivated influenza vaccine. Each CDR3 is given with its conserved first and last residue.

V,J,CDR3
TRBV2,TRBJ2-1,CASSQHTYNEQFF
TRBV29-1,TRBJ1-3,CSVDAGGSGNTIYF
TRBV28,TRBJ2-1,CASSFPTRGGMSYNEQFF
TRBV20-1,TRBJ2-3,CSASRPGGSDTQYF
TRBV12-3/TRBV12-4,TRBJ2-7,CASSFPGRDEQYF
TRBV5-5,TRBJ1-4,CASSLFGTGGKKLFF
TRBV2,TRBJ2-6,CASSAKGYSGANVLTF
TRBV23-1,TRBJ2-2,CATRDGEGALNTGELFF
TRBV20-1,TRBJ2-1,CSARYYRGSNEQFF
TRBV5-1,TRBJ2-7,CASSFTGGSSYEQYF
TRBV20-1,TRBJ2-7,CSARRGYEQYF
TRBV4-1,TRBJ2-7,CASSPGTGEGQYF
TRBV20-1,TRBJ2-2,CSARRSPGELFF
TRBV12-3/TRBV12-4,TRBJ1-5,CASSFTDRNQPQHF
TRBV7-2,TRBJ1-4,CASSFIFGEKLFF
TRBV28,TRBJ2-7,CASSPSGRLGEQYF
TRBV28,TRBJ2-6,CASSLSQGGANVLTF
TRBV5-1,TRBJ1-1,CASRYQDRNTEAFF
TRBV10-3,TRBJ1-3,CAITGGAGNTIYF
TRBV2,TRBJ1-6,CASSEDRGINSPLHF
TRBV28,TRBJ1-4,CASSLTGGADEKLFF
TRBV20-1,TRBJ2-4,CSATPGLAERKNIQYF
TRBV28,TRBJ2-7,CASSPPQRGFDEQYF
TRBV20-1,TRBJ2-2,CSARDGGSTGELFF
TRBV20-1,TRBJ2-5,CSARGDSGETQYF
TRBV6-2/TRBV6-3,TRBJ2-7,CASSYQGNYEQYF
TRBV5-1,TRBJ2-2,CASSFFPGLNTGELFF
TRBV6-1,TRBJ2-4,CASTIRLAGENIQYF
TRBV7-2,TRBJ2-7,CASSPPLGPYEQYF
TRBV12-3/TRBV12-4,TRBJ2-3,CASSPGTGEWFTDTQYF
TRBV7-3,TRBJ2-3,CASSFQREVPDTQYF
TRBV12-3/TRBV12-4,TRBJ2-2,CASIANGRDTGELFF
TRBV6-6,TRBJ2-3,CASSYYRGDTQYF
TRBV20-1,TRBJ2-2,CSARRDTGELFF